Below, 30 T cell receptor beta chains from the same sample are listed, as sequenced in a study of response to subunit inactivated influenza vaccine. In TCRdb, the RT-PCR reads were re-called with MiXCR into one record per CDR3 protein. The sample lists roughly 630,000 distinct CDR3 sequences, approximately 14% occurring once. The sample was PBMCs from blood, taken 14 days before vaccination. These TCRs come from a man aged 50 or older who received an inactivated influenza vaccine.

This clonotype was detected a few times. The chain has TRBV20-1 and TRBJ2-5, with TRBD1 matching 8 bases. V lost 7 bases, J lost 9 bases, and 13 bases stayed unmatched. From germline, CDR1 is DFQATT and CDR2 SNEGSKA (reference sequence). CDR3 length equals 13 residues. Here the CDR3 DNA reads TGCAGTGTGTTCGGGCAGGGGGCGTCGGCCCAGTACTTC. Translation gives CSVFGQGASAQYF.

There are many counts of this clonotype. This chain uses TRBV10-3 with TRBJ1-2; possibly TRBD1 for D (6 bases). This CDR3 has 14 residues. The V end lost 6 bases, the J end lost 2 bases, and 13 bases lay between the germline ends. Per germline, CDR1 ENHRY and CDR2 SYGVKD. The DNA for the CDR3 is TGTGCCATCAGAACCGGGACACAGAACTATGGCTACACCTTC. It yields the protein CAIRTGTQNYGYTF.

The sample holds many counts of this clonotype. The J gene is TRBJ2-2, the V gene TRBV11-2; 10 positions match TRBD2. Germline V gene lookup returns CDR1 SGHAT and CDR2 FQNNGV. This CDR3 has 15 amino acids. The V segment lost 5 bases and the J segment 6 bases; nucleotides outside the gene matches: 6. CDR3 nucleotide sequence: TGTGCCAGCAGCCGGAGCGGGGGGGCGCCCGGGGAGCTGTTTTTT. Translating gives CASSRSGGAPGELFF.

The chain uses TRBV27 and TRBJ1-2, with unresolved D. In germline, CDR1 is MNHEY, CDR2 SMNVEV (reference sequence). CDR3 length: 16 amino acids. The V and J ends lost 2 bases and 0 bases respectively, with 13 bases between them. CDR3 bases: TGTGCCAGCAGTTTAAATTCAGGAACAGCTAACTATGGCTACACCTTC. It codes for CASSLNSGTANYGYTF.

This clonotype was picked up many times. The rearrangement uses TRBV12-3 or TRBV12-4 and TRBJ1-1; tentative D call: TRBD1 (5 bases). The CDR3 totals 13 residues. Trimming shortened V by 5 bases and J by 1 base, and 8 bases separated the two germline ends. CDR3 sequence (DNA): TGTGCCAGCAGTCGGACAAAGAACACTGAAGCTTTCTTT. Amino acid sequence: CASSRTKNTEAFF.

This chain joins TRBV29-1 and TRBJ2-1; a possible D gene is TRBD2 (7 bases). Germline loops: CDR1 SQVTM, CDR2 ANQGSEA. Trimming cost V 7 bases and J 2 bases, with 15 bases left between them. The CDR3 sequence is 14 residues long. CDR3 sequence: CSGGHGGPYNEQFF. The DNA for the CDR3 is TGCAGCGGAGGGCACGGGGGGCCCTACAATGAGCAGTTCTTC.

The J gene is TRBJ2-7, the V gene TRBV10-3, with TRBD1 matching over 9 bases. Germline V lookup: CDR1 ENHRY, CDR2 SYGVKD. This CDR3 has 17 residues. Losses at the gene ends were 4 bases for V and 1 base for J; bases not matched to a gene: 11. This CDR3 is CAISATSGTGNSYEQYF. Here the CDR3 DNA reads TGTGCCATCAGTGCGACATCCGGGACAGGGAATTCCTACGAGCAGTACTTC.

At least ten counts were recorded for this clonotype. The rearrangement links TRBV29-1 to TRBJ2-1; D unclear. The CDR3 sequence is 15 residues long. Trimming took off 2 bases at V and 2 bases at J, with 13 bases between the two ends. Germline V CDR1 and CDR2: SQVTM, ANQGSEA. CDR3 protein: CSVESDGRTYNEQFF. CDR3 coding DNA: TGCAGCGTTGAATCGGACGGTCGTACCTACAATGAGCAGTTCTTC.

The V call is TRBV30, the J call TRBJ1-1, with D possibly TRBD1 on 6 matching bases. Germline CDR1 GTSNPN, CDR2 SVGIG (reference sequence). With 3 bases removed from V and 1 base from J, the gap between germline ends came to 18 bases. This CDR3 spans 16 amino acids. CDR3 amino acids: CAWSAMGWTENTEAFF. CDR3 coding DNA: TGTGCCTGGAGCGCAATGGGGTGGACAGAGAACACTGAAGCTTTCTTT.

This clonotype has just a few counts. The chain employs TRBV6-2 or TRBV6-3 and TRBJ2-2; maybe TRBD1 (6 bases). The germline CDR1 and CDR2 sequences are MNHEY and SVGEGT. Trimming shortened V by 5 bases and J by 5 bases, and 15 bases separated the two germline ends. The CDR3 has 15 amino acids. The CDR3 DNA sequence: TGTGCCAGCAGTACCTCCGGAACAGGGACCGGGGAGCTGTTTTTT. This translates into CASSTSGTGTGELFF.

This clonotype was seen a few times. The V gene is TRBV10-3, the J gene TRBJ2-5, with 7 positions matching TRBD2. The V gene end was trimmed by 0 bases and the J gene end by 1 base; junction bases not matched to a gene: 8. The CDR3 spans 17 residues. CDR1 is ENHRY and CDR2 is SYGVKD in the germline V gene. CDR3 bases: TGTGCCATCAGTGAGTCTGGGGCGGGAGTCGCCCAAGAGACCCAGTACTTC. Its protein is CAISESGAGVAQETQYF.

The V gene is TRBV12-3 or TRBV12-4, the J gene TRBJ1-2; D is ambiguous. Trimming removed 2 bases at V and 0 bases at J, with 13 bases between. The CDR3 contains 16 residues. The CDR3 DNA reads TGTGCCAGCAGTTTAATCGGCATCCCAGCTAACTATGGCTACACCTTC. Amino acid sequence: CASSLIGIPANYGYTF.

The rearrangement joins TRBV5-4 to TRBJ2-3; 7 bases agree with TRBD1. Germline V gives CDR1 SGHNT, CDR2 YYREEE (reference sequence). The V gene end was trimmed by 4 bases and the J gene end by 2 bases; junction bases not matched to a gene: 10. This CDR3 contains 16 residues. CDR3 coding DNA: TGTGCCAGCAGCGGAAAACAGGGGTCAATCACAGATACGCAGTATTTT. It encodes CASSGKQGSITDTQYF.

V usage is TRBV27 and J usage is TRBJ1-2, with a tentative D call TRBD1 (6 bases). V lost 4 bases to trimming and J lost 8 bases, with 14 bases between them. This CDR3 has 13 amino acids. CDR1 MNHEY and CDR2 SMNVEV come from the germline V gene (reference sequence). The CDR3 sequence is CASSSRGGHGYTF. CDR3 bases: TGTGCCAGCAGTTCCCGCGGGGGGCACGGCTACACCTTC.

This clonotype showed up just a few times. The rearrangement uses TRBV20-1 and TRBJ2-7; TRBD2 aligns across 8 bases. The CDR3 loop spans 16 amino acids. Losses at the gene ends were 0 bases for V and 7 bases for J; bases not matched to a gene: 14. Germline CDR1 reads DFQATT; CDR2 reads SNEGSKA (reference sequence). DNA for the CDR3: TGCAGTGCTAGAGACCCGCGGGGGGCCGAGTTTGGAGAGCAGTACTTC. It yields the protein CSARDPRGAEFGEQYF.

This clonotype has ten or more counts. V gene TRBV5-1 combines with J gene TRBJ2-2, with 7 bases aligning to TRBD1. V shed 7 bases, J shed 1 base, and the junction held 4 bases outside the gene matches. Germline CDR1 SGHRS, CDR2 YFSETQ. CDR3 length: 14 amino acids. CDR3 sequence (DNA): TGCGCCAGCCGCCGGACAGGGAACACCGGGGAGCTGTTTTTT. Translation gives CASRRTGNTGELFF.

Only a few counts were recorded for this clonotype. V is TRBV3-1 and J is TRBJ1-1; maybe TRBD1 (5 bases). V lost 3 bases and J lost 4, with 9 bases in between. This CDR3 region has 13 residues. CDR1 and CDR2 (germline): LGHDT, YNNKEL (reference sequence). CDR3: CASSQGTPTEAFF. In nucleotides, the CDR3 is TGTGCCAGCAGCCAGGGGACTCCCACTGAAGCTTTCTTT. Drawing the rest from reference TRBV3-1 and TRBJ1-1, the complete variable domain is DTAVSQTPKYLVTQMGNDKSIKCEQNLGHDTMYWYKQDSKKFLKIMFSYNNKELIINETVPNRFSPKSPDKAHLNLHINSLELGDSAVYFCASSQGTPTEAFFGQGTRLTVV.

This clonotype was seen more than once but under ten times. The chain has TRBV9 and TRBJ2-5; weak D call: TRBD2 (5 bases). Trimming took off 4 bases at V and 4 bases at J, with 20 bases between the two ends. The CDR3 covers 16 residues. The V gene's germline CDR1 is SGDLS and CDR2 YYNGEE. DNA of the CDR3: TGTGCCAGCAGCCTAGACGCGTCACCACGGGGAGAGACCCAGTACTTC. This codes for CASSLDASPRGETQYF.

The chain couples TRBV5-1 to TRBJ2-7; 10 bases are a match to TRBD1. Per germline, CDR1 SGHRS and CDR2 YFSETQ. The ends lost 5 bases at V and 3 bases at J; junction bases unmatched: 8. This CDR3 region has 15 residues. The CDR3 sequence: CASRRQGARVYEQYF. The CDR3 bases are TGCGCCAGCAGAAGACAGGGGGCAAGGGTCTACGAGCAGTACTTC.

This clonotype was recorded at least ten times. The chain couples TRBV7-6 to TRBJ2-1, with 7 bases lining up with TRBD2. Germline values: CDR1 SGHVS, CDR2 FNYEAQ. V lost 0 bases and J lost 2; bases outside the gene matches: 4. This CDR3 region has 16 residues. CDR3 sequence (DNA): TGTGCCAGCAGCTTAGCCCCTAGCGGAACCTACAATGAGCAGTTCTTC. Its translation is CASSLAPSGTYNEQFF.

This chain links TRBV7-9 with TRBJ2-7; TRBD2 matches at 7 bases. The junction had 12 bases not matched to a gene; V was cut back by 7 bases and J by 3 bases. Germline values: CDR1 SEHNR, CDR2 FQNEAQ (reference sequence). The CDR3 contains 15 residues. DNA for the CDR3: TGTGCCAGCACCGGTGGGCGGGAGAATGGCTACGAGCAGTACTTC. This codes for CASTGGRENGYEQYF.

This clonotype was counted ten times or more. One end of the junction does not line up with germline, which may come from a read error. The gene calls are TRBV7-7 and TRBJ2-1; D remains ambiguous. This CDR3 region has 15 residues. Per germline, CDR1 SSHAT and CDR2 FNYEAQ (reference sequence). The CDR3 protein is CASSLVASSYNEQFF. The CDR3 DNA reads TGTGCTAGCAGCTTAGTGGCGAGCTCCTACAATGAGCAGTTCTTC.

This clonotype was seen many times. V usage is TRBV12-3 or TRBV12-4 and J usage is TRBJ1-5, with D perhaps matching TRBD1 (5 bases). Trimming removed 6 bases at V and 6 bases at J, with 18 bases between. There are 15 residues in the CDR3. The CDR3 region has the DNA TGTGCCAGCAGCCGACGAGCGGGGCAGGGTCAGCCCCAGCATTTT. It codes for CASSRRAGQGQPQHF.

This clonotype was observed a few times. The rearrangement uses TRBV20-1 and TRBJ2-7, with a weak D call TRBD2 (5 bases). This CDR3 has 12 residues. Germline CDR1 reads DFQATT; CDR2 reads SNEGSKA (reference sequence). Trimming removed 0 bases at V and 3 bases at J, with 6 bases between. CDR3 region: CSARERVYEQYF. The CDR3 DNA sequence: TGCAGTGCTAGAGAGCGGGTCTACGAGCAGTACTTC.

This clonotype has only a few counts. The chain uses TRBV12-3 or TRBV12-4 and TRBJ2-3, with TRBD2 matching 9 bases. There are 16 residues in the CDR3. The V segment lost 5 bases and the J segment 1 base; nucleotides outside the gene matches: 7. The CDR3 bases are TGTGCCAGCAGTACCCGCGGGGGGGTCGGCACAGATACGCAGTATTTT. Translated: CASSTRGGVGTDTQYF.

This clonotype was picked up a small number of times. The chain links TRBV29-1 to TRBJ2-2, with 9 bases matching TRBD1. Germline CDR1 is SQVTM and CDR2 is ANQGSEA. This CDR3 is built from 14 residues. V shed 4 bases, J shed 6 bases, and the junction held 6 bases outside the gene matches. CDR3 sequence (DNA): TGCAGCGTTGGGACAGGGGTTATCGCCGGGGAGCTGTTTTTT. Translating gives CSVGTGVIAGELFF.

The rearrangement uses TRBV11-1 and TRBJ2-1; D is tentatively TRBD1 or TRBD2 (7 bases each). This CDR3 comprises 18 residues. V was pared by 4 bases and J by 6 bases, with 25 bases between. The V gene's germline CDR1 is SGHAT and CDR2 FQDESV (reference sequence). The CDR3 region is CASSSRWGTAGIFNEQFF. As DNA, the CDR3 is TGTGCCAGCAGCTCCCGATGGGGGACAGCGGGGATTTTCAATGAGCAGTTCTTC. Full variable domain (missing parts from reference TRBV11-1 and TRBJ2-1): EAEVAQSPRYKITEKSQAVAFWCDPISGHATLYWYRQILGQGPELLVQFQDESVVDDSQLPKDRFSAERLKGVDSTLKIQPAELGDSAMYLCASSSRWGTAGIFNEQFFGPGTRLTVL.

This clonotype appeared many times. The chain uses TRBV5-1 and TRBJ2-3, with unresolved D. CDR1 and CDR2 from the germline V gene are SGHRS and YFSETQ. The CDR3 loop spans 16 amino acids. Deletions cut 4 bases from V and 0 bases from J, with 15 bases between. The DNA of the CDR3 is TGCGCCAGCAGCGAGGCCGGGCCGTTGAGCACAGATACGCAGTATTTT. Its protein is CASSEAGPLSTDTQYF.

This clonotype has a handful of counts. The chain is built from TRBV20-1 and TRBJ2-7; the D gene is possibly TRBD2 (5 bases). This CDR3 is built from 13 residues. CDR1 is DFQATT, CDR2 SNEGSKA, per germline (reference sequence). The V and J ends lost 0 bases and 2 bases respectively, with 8 bases between them. CDR3 sequence: CSARDTRAYEQYF. CDR3 sequence (DNA): TGCAGTGCTAGAGATACGAGGGCCTACGAGCAGTACTTC.

The chain combines TRBV12-3 or TRBV12-4 with TRBJ2-6; D not resolved. The CDR3 loop spans 15 amino acids. Trimming pared 3 bases from V and 1 base from J, leaving 7 bases between. DNA for the CDR3: TGTGCCAGCAGTTTTCGAAGGTCTGGGGCCAACGTCCTGACTTTC. Its translation is CASSFRRSGANVLTF.